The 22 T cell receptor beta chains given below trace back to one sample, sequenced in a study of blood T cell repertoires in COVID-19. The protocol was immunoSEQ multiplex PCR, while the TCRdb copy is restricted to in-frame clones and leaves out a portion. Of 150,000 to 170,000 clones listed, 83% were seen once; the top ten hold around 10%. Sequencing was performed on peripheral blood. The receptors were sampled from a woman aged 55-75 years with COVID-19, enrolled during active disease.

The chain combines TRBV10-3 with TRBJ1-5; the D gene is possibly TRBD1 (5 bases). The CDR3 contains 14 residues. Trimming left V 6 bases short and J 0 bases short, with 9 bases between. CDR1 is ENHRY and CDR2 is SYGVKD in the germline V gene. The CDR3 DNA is TGTGCCATCAGGGAGGACATTAGCAATCAGCCCCAGCATTTT. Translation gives CAIREDISNQPQHF.

The CDR3 here is CASSPSDRVRNGGAFF. In nucleotides, the CDR3 is TGTGCCAGCAGCCCCTCGGACAGGGTGAGGAATGGAGGAGCTTTCTTT. The chain uses TRBV3-1 (or the pseudogene TRBV3-2) and TRBJ1-1; 8 bases align to TRBD1. The V gene's germline CDR1 is LGHDT and CDR2 YNNKEL (reference sequence). V shed 4 bases and J 10 bases; nucleotides not matched to a gene: 17. CDR3 length: 16 amino acids.

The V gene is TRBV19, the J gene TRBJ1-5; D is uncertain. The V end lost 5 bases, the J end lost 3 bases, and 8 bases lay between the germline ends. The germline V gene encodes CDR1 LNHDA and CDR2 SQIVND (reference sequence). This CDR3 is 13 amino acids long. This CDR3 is CASSRDVNQPQHF. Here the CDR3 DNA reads TGTGCCAGTAGTCGGGATGTCAATCAGCCCCAGCATTTT.

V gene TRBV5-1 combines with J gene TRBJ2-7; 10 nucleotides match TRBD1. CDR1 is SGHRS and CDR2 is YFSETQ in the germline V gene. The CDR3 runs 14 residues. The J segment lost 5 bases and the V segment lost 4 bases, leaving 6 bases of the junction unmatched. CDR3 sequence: CASSLKGQGNEQYF. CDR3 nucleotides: TGCGCCAGCAGCCTCAAGGGACAGGGGAACGAGCAGTACTTC.

The CDR3 nucleotides read TGTGCCAGCAGTGACCTAGCGGGAAAGGTAGAGACCCAGTACTTC. Its protein is CASSDLAGKVETQYF. V is TRBV6-1 and J is TRBJ2-5; 9 bases agree with TRBD2. This CDR3 has 15 residues. Germline CDR1 is MNHNS and CDR2 is SASEGT. V shed 3 bases, J shed 4 bases, and the junction held 6 bases outside the gene matches.

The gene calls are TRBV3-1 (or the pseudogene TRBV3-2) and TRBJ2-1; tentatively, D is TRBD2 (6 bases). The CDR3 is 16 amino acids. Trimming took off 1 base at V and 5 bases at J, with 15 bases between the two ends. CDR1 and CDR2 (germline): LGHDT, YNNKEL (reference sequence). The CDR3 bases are TGTGCCAGCAGCCAAGTGAAGAAGCGGGCGAACAATGAGCAGTTCTTC. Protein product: CASSQVKKRANNEQFF.

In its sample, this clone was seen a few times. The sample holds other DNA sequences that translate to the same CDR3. As DNA, the CDR3 is TGCGCCAGCAGCTTGGGCAGGACGAACACCGGGGAGCTGTTTTTT. As protein: CASSLGRTNTGELFF. This chain connects TRBV5-1 to TRBJ2-2, with D uncertain. The CDR3 spans 15 residues. Trimming cost V 0 bases and J 0 bases, with 6 bases left between them. Germline CDR1 is SGHRS and CDR2 is YFSETQ.

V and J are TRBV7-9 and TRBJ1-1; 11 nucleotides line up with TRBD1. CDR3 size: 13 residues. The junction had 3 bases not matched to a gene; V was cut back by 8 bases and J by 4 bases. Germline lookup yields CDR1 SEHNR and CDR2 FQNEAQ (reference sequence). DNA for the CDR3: TGTGCCAGCGGGGACAGGGGGACCACTGAAGCTTTCTTT. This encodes CASGDRGTTEAFF. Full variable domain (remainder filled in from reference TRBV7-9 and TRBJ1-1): DTGVSQNPRHKITKRGQNVTFRCDPISEHNRLYWYRQTLGQGPEFLTYFQNEAQLEKSRLLSDRFSAERPKGSFSTLEIQRTEQGDSAMYLCASGDRGTTEAFFGQGTRLTVV.

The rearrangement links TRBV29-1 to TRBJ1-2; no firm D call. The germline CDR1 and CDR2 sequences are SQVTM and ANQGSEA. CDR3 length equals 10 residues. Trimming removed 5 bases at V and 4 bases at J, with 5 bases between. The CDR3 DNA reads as TGCAGCGTTTATTCCTATGGCTACACCTTC. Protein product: CSVYSYGYTF.

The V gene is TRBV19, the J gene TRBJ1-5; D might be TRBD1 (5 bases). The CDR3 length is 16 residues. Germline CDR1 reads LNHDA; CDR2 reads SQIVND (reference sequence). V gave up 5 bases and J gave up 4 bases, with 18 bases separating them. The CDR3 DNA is TGTGCCAGTAGTCCCCCTGGGGGGGTCCAAAATCAGCCCCAGCATTTT. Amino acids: CASSPPGGVQNQPQHF.

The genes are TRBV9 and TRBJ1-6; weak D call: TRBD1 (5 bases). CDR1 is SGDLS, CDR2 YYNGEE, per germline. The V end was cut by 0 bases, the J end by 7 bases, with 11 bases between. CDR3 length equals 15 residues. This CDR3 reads CASSVAGDPNSPLHF. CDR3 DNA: TGTGCCAGCAGCGTAGCGGGGGACCCGAATTCACCCCTCCACTTT. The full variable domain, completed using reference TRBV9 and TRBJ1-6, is DSGVTQTPKHLITATGQRVTLRCSPRSGDLSVYWYQQSLDQGLQFLIQYYNGEERAKGNILERFSAQQFPDLHSELNLSSLELGDSALYFCASSVAGDPNSPLHFGNGTRLTVT.

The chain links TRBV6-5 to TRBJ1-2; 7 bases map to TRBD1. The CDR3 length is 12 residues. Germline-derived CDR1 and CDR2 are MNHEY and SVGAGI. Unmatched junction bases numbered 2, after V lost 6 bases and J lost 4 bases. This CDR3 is CASSGTAYGYTF. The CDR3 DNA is TGTGCCAGCAGCGGGACAGCCTATGGCTACACCTTC.

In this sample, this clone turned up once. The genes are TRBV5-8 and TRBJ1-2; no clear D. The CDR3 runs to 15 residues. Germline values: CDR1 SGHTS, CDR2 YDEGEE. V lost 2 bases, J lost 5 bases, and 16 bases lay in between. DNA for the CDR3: TGTGCCAGCAGCTTATCAGTAGGGAGCAAGTATGGCTACACCTTC. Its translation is CASSLSVGSKYGYTF.

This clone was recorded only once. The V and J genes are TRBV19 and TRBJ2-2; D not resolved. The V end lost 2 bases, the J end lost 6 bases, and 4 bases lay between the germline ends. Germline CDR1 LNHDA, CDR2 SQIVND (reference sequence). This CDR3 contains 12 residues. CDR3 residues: CASSIQAGELFF. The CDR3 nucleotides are TGTGCCAGTAGTATACAGGCCGGGGAGCTGTTTTTT.

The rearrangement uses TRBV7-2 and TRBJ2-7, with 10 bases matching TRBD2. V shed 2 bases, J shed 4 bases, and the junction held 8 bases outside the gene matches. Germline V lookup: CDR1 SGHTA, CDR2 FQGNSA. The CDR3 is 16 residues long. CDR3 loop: CASSLMASGRGYEQYF. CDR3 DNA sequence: TGTGCCAGCAGCTTAATGGCTAGCGGGAGAGGGTACGAGCAGTACTTC.

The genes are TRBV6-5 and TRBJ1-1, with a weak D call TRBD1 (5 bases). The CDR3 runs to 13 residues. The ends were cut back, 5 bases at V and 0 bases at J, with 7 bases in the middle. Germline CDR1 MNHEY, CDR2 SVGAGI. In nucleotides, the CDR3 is TGTGCCAGCAGTCGACAGTTGAACACTGAAGCTTTCTTT. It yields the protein CASSRQLNTEAFF.

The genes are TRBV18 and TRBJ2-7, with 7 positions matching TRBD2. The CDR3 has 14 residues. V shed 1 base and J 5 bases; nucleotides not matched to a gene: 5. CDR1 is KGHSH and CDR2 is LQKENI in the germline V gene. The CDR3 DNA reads TGTGCCAGCTCACCACGTAGGGAGGGAAACGAGCAGTACTTC. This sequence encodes CASSPRREGNEQYF.

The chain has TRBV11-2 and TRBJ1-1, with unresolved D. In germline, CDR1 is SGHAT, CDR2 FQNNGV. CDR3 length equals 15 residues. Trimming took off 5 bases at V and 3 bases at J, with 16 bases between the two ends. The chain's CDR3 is CASSLFTDAYTEAFF. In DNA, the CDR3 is TGTGCCAGCAGCCTTTTCACAGACGCTTACACTGAAGCTTTCTTT.

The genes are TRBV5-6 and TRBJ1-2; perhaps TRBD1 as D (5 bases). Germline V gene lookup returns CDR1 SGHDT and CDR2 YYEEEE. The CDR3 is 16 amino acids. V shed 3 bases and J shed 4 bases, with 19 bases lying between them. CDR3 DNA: TGTGCCAGCAGCTGGACCGGGGGAGGGCCCGGCTATGGCTACACCTTC. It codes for CASSWTGGGPGYGYTF.

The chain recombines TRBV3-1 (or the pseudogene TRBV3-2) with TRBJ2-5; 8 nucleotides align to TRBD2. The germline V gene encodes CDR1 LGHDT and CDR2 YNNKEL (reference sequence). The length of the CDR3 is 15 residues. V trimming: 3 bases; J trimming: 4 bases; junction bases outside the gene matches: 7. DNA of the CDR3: TGTGCCAGCAGCCAGACCGGGGGGGCCCTAGAGACCCAGTACTTC. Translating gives CASSQTGGALETQYF.

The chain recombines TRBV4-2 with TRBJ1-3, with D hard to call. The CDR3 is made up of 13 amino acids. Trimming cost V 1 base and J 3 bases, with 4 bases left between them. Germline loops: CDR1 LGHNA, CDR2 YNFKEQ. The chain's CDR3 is CASSQGRGNTIYF. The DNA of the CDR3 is TGTGCCAGCAGCCAAGGTCGTGGAAACACCATATATTTT.

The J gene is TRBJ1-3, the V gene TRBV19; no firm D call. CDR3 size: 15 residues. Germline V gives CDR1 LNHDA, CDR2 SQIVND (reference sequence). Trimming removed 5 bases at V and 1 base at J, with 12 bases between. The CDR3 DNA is TGTGCCAGTAGTGAAACTGGAGGATCTGGAAACACCATATATTTT. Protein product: CASSETGGSGNTIYF.